This T cell receptor (beta chain) was profiled in a study of T cells after yellow fever vaccination. Whole-study context: Where fractions had low cell numbers, libraries were prepared from them with the SMART-Seq v4 Ultra Low Input RNA kit.

Template switching by 5'RACE produced TCR cDNA, adding a universal primer site and UMIs. Using its own MiXCR run on the 5' RACE reads, TCRdb lists one record per CDR3 protein. The table has some 420,000 distinct CDR3 sequences, roughly a sixth seen once. This clonotype has a handful of counts. The CDR3 contains 19 residues. Looked up from germline, CDR1 is LGHNA and CDR2 is YSLEER. After removal of 0 bases from V and 0 bases from J, the junction contained 9 bases not matched to a gene. The TCR sequence derives from a man between 18 and 35 years old who received the YFV17D yellow fever vaccine. The sequences come from PBMCs, collected before the yellow fever booster vaccination. This chain links TRBV4-3 with TRBJ1-4, with 8 bases matching TRBD1. The CDR3 DNA sequence: TGCGCCAGCAGCCAAGAAGGGCCCGGACAGGGTGCAACTAATGAAAAACTGTTTTTT. Amino acid sequence: CASSQEGPGQGATNEKLFF.